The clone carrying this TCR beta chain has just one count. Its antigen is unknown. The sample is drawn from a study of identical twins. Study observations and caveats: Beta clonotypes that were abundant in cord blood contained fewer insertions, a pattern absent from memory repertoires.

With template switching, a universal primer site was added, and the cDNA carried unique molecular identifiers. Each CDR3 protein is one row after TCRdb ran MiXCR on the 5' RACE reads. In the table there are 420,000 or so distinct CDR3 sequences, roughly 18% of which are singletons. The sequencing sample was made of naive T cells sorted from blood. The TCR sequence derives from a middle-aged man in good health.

CDR3 in DNA: TGCAGCGTTGATCCCCGAGGTGTGGAGACCCAGTACTTC. Translating gives CSVDPRGVETQYF. The chain uses TRBV29-1 and TRBJ2-5; no reliable D call. The CDR3 extends over 13 amino acids. Trimming cost V 3 bases and J 5 bases, with 13 bases left between them. Per the germline V gene, CDR1 is SQVTM and CDR2 is ANQGSEA.